This entry concerns a single TCR beta chain. Its antigen remains unidentified. This entry is derived from a study of CD8 T cells in ankylosing spondylitis. Quantitative 5'-RACE with molecular barcodes generated TCR beta libraries. In TCRdb, the 5' RACE reads were re-called with MiXCR into one record per CDR3 protein. The sample contains some 240,000 distinct CDR3 sequences, 5.5% to 7.5% of which appear only once. Whole-study findings and limits: Seemingly characteristic of ankylosing spondylitis blood was a TCR beta motif consisting of 7 or 8 highly homologous variants.

CDR1 and CDR2 (germline): MNHNS, SASEGT. The CDR3 consists of 16 residues. V was pared by 8 bases and J by 0 bases, with 3 bases of the junction left unmatched. The sequence was obtained from a male donor with ankylosing spondylitis. V usage is TRBV6-1 and J usage is TRBJ2-6, with 11 nucleotides matching TRBD1. Input material: blood, either unsorted or a sorted T cell fraction (not recorded which). The CDR3 region is CASGQGAPSGANVLTF. DNA of the CDR3: TGTGCCAGCGGACAGGGGGCCCCCTCTGGGGCCAACGTCCTGACTTTC.